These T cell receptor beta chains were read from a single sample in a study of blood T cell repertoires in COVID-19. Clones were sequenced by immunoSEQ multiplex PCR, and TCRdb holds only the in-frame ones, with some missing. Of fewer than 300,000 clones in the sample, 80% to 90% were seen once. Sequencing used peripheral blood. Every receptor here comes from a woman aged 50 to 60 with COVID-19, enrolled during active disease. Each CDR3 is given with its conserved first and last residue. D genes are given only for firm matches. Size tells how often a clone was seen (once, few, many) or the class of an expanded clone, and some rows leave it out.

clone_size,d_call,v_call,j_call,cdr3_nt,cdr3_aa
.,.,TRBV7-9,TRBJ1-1,TGTGCCAGCAGCTTAGAGATGGAGATGGGAGCTTTCTTT,CASSLEMEMGAFF
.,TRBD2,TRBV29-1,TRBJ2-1,TGCAGCGTTGGGGGACTAGCGGGAGGGAGCTCCTACAATGAGCAGTTCTTC,CSVGGLAGGSSYNEQFF
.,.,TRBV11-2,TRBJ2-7,TGTGCCAGCAGCTTAGATTCAGGGAAACCCTACGAGCAGTACTTC,CASSLDSGKPYEQYF
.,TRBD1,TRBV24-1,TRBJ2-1,TGTGCCACCAGTGACCCCGGGACAGGCCGATACAATGAGCAGTTCTTC,CATSDPGTGRYNEQFF
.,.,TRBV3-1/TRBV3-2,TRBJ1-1,TGTGCCAGCAGGGGGGGAGGGAACACTGAAGCTTTCTTT,CASRGGGNTEAFF
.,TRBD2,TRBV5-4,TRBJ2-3,TGTGCCAGCAGCCCCCCCGGGACTAACGGGAGTAGTAATACGCAGTATTTT,CASSPPGTNGSSNTQYF
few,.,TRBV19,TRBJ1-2,TGTGCCAGTAGTATAGCTTCGCAGGGGTCTTATGGCTACACCTTC,CASSIASQGSYGYTF
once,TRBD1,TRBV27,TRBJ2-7,TGTGCCAGCAGTTTCCAACCACCGGGACAGGGGGCTTGGACCTACGAGCAGTACTTC,CASSFQPPGQGAWTYEQYF
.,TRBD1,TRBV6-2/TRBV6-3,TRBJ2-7,TGTGCCAGCAGTTACCCGGGACAGGGTACCTACGAGCAGTACTTC,CASSYPGQGTYEQYF
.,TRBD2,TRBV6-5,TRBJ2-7,TGTGCCAGCAGGGGGGGGGAGCTCGAGCAGTACTTC,CASRGGELEQYF
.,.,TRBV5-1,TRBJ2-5,TGCGCCAGCAGCGCCCTTTCTACTTCCGTCCCGGAGACCCAGTACTTC,CASSALSTSVPETQYF
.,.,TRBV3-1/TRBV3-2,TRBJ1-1,TGTGCCAGCAGCCAAGATCGACAGGCTTGGGGCACTGAAGCTTTCTTT,CASSQDRQAWGTEAFF
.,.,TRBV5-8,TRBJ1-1,TGTGCCAGCAGGCTAAACACTGAAGCTTTCTTT,CASRLNTEAFF
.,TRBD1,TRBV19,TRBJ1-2,TGTGCCAGTAGTAAGGGGACAGGCTATGGCTACACCTTC,CASSKGTGYGYTF
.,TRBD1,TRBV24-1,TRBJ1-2,TGTGCCACCAGTGAAACGCAGGGGGCTGGAGGCTACACCTTC,CATSETQGAGGYTF
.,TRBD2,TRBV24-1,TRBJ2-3,TGTGCCACCAGTGACCCGACTAGCGGGAGCACAGATACGCAGTATTTT,CATSDPTSGSTDTQYF
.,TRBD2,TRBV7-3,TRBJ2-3,TGTGCCAGCAGCTTGGCTAGCGGTTTCACAGATACGCAGTATTTT,CASSLASGFTDTQYF
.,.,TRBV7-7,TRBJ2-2,TGTGCCTCTACAGGGAGTTCGACCGGGGAGCTGTTTTTT,CASTGSSTGELFF
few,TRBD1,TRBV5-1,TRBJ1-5,TGCGCCAGCAGGTCCGGACAGGGGAGCAATCAGCCCCAGCATTTT,CASRSGQGSNQPQHF
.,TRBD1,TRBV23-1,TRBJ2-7,TGCGCCAGCAGTCAATCGATCAAGACGGGACAGGGGCCTTCCGTCCTGCAGTACTTC,CASSQSIKTGQGPSVLQYF
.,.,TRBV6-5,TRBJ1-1,TGTGCCAGCAGTTCCTCCGGGGGGGTGAACACTGAAGCTTTCTTT,CASSSSGGVNTEAFF
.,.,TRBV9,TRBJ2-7,TGTGCCAGCAGCGCGGCCCCGGGGGGCAGTAGGTACGAGCAGTACTTC,CASSAAPGGSRYEQYF
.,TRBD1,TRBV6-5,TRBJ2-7,TGTGCCAGCAGTTACTCGAAAGGGGGCTGGGAGCAGTACTTC,CASSYSKGGWEQYF
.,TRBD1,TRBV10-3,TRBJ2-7,TGTGCCATCAGTGAGCCGGGACAGTCCTACGAGCAGTACTTC,CAISEPGQSYEQYF
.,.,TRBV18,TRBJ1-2,TGTGCCAGCTCATCAAGGACAGAGGGAAACTATGGCTACACCTTC,CASSSRTEGNYGYTF
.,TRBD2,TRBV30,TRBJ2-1,TGTGCCTGGAGGGGACTAGCGGTTAATGAGCAGTTCTTC,CAWRGLAVNEQFF
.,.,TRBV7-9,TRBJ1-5,TGTGCCAGCAGCTCCTCGGCCTCCCCGGGTCAGCCCCAGCATTTT,CASSSSASPGQPQHF
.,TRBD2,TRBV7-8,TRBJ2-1,TGTGCCAGCAGCTTAGGGCTAGCGGGGAACAATGAGCAGTTCTTC,CASSLGLAGNNEQFF
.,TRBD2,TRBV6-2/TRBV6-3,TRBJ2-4,TGTGCCAGCAGTTACTTAGCGGGAGGAGCCAAAAACATTCAGTACTTC,CASSYLAGGAKNIQYF
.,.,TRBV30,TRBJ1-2,TGTGCCTGGAGTGTACAAGTGGGCATTGGAGGCTACACCTTC,CAWSVQVGIGGYTF
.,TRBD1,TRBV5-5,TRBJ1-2,TGTGCCAGCAGCATACGACAGGGTGATGGCTACACCTTC,CASSIRQGDGYTF
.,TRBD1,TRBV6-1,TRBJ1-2,TGTGCCAGCAGTGGGGGTTGGGGACAGGGGGCCTTTGGCTCTGGCTACACCTTC,CASSGGWGQGAFGSGYTF
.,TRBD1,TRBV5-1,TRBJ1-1,TGCGCCAGCAGCTTGGGGTACGGGACAGACCCTATGAACACTGAAGCTTTCTTT,CASSLGYGTDPMNTEAFF
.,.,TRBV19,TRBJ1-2,TGTGCCAGTAGTATCGGGGGGTCCCCTCCCACCTTC,CASSIGGSPPTF
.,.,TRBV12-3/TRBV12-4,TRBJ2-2,TGTGCCAGCAGTCGGGGGACCGGGGAGCTGTTTTTT,CASSRGTGELFF
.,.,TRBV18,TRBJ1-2,TGTGCCAGCTCACCGGATGAACAGTATGGCTACACCTTC,CASSPDEQYGYTF
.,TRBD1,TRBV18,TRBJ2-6,TGTGCCAGCTCACCTAACAGGGGAAACTCTGGGGCCAACGTCCTGACTTTC,CASSPNRGNSGANVLTF
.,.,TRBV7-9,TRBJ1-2,TGTGCCAGCAGCTACCGCGACAGGAACTATGGCTACACCTTC,CASSYRDRNYGYTF
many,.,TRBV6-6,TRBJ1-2,TGTGCCAGCAACTTAGGGGGAGTCGGCGCATATGGCTACACCTTC,CASNLGGVGAYGYTF
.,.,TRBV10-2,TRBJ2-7,TGCGCCAGCAGAGACCCCGACAGCTACGAGCAGTACTTC,CASRDPDSYEQYF
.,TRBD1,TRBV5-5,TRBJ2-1,TGTGCCAGCCGACCAAGGGACAGGGTGGTTGATGAGCAGTTCTTC,CASRPRDRVVDEQFF
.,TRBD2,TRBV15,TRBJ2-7,TGTGCCACCAGCAGAGAGCGGGAGTGGGCCTACGAGCAGTACTTC,CATSREREWAYEQYF
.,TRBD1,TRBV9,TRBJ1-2,TGTGCCAGCACCGAACAGGGGGACTCCGTATTC,CASTEQGDSVF
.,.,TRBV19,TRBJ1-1,TGTGCCAGTAGTATGAAGTATTCGGGCAGGGTGAACACTGAAGCTTTCTTT,CASSMKYSGRVNTEAFF
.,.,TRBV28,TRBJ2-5,TGTGCCAGCAGTCGGGATGAAGAGACCCAGTACTTC,CASSRDEETQYF
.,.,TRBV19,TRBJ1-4,TGTGCCAGTTGTTATGGGAGTACGGGGGATGAAAAACTGTTTTTT,CASCYGSTGDEKLFF
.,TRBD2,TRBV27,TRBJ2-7,TGTGCCAGCGCCGGACTAGGATACGAGCAGTACTTC,CASAGLGYEQYF
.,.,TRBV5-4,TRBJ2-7,TGTGCCAGCAGCGTGGACAGCTACGAGCAGTACTTC,CASSVDSYEQYF
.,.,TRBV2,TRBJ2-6,TGTGCCAGCAGTTCCGACAGACCGACCTCTGGGGCCAACGTCCTGACTTTC,CASSSDRPTSGANVLTF
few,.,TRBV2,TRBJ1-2,TGTGCCAGCAGGAGGGGGATCTCCGGGGGCTACACCTTC,CASRRGISGGYTF
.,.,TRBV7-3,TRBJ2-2,TGTGCCAGCAGCTCCCGGCCCGGGTTCAACACCGGGGAGCTGTTTTTT,CASSSRPGFNTGELFF
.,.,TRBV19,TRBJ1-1,TGTGCCAGTAGTCTATGGACAACGAACACTGAAGCTTTCTTT,CASSLWTTNTEAFF
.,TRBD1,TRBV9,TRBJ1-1,TGTGCCAGCAGCGTAGCTACTGGGGACAGGGGATTCGCTGAAGCTTTCTTT,CASSVATGDRGFAEAFF